The 32 T cell receptor beta chains below come from one sample, sequenced in a study of cytomegalovirus exposure and HLA in healthy donors. Clones were sequenced by immunoSEQ multiplex PCR, and TCRdb holds only the in-frame ones, with some missing. The sample carries about 160,000 clones, 70% to 90% recorded once. Input material: PBMCs. These receptors all stem from a woman aged 18-29 years in good health and CMV-seronegative.

The gene calls are TRBV13 and TRBJ2-7; a possible D gene is TRBD2 (6 bases). CDR3 length: 14 residues. V was shortened by 3 bases and J by 2 bases, with 11 bases between the two germline ends. The germline gives CDR1 PRHDT, CDR2 FYEKMQ (reference sequence). In DNA form, the CDR3 reads TGTGCCAGCAGCTTTGGGCGGGGAGCCTACGAGCAGTACTTC. Its translation: CASSFGRGAYEQYF. Looking up the rest from reference TRBV13 and TRBJ2-7 gives the full variable domain: AAGVIQSPRHLIKEKRETATLKCYPIPRHDTVYWYQQGPGQDPQFLISFYEKMQSDKGSIPDRFSAQQFSDYHSELNMSSLELGDSALYFCASSFGRGAYEQYFGPGTRLTVT.

The chain recombines TRBV27 with TRBJ1-2; D perhaps matches TRBD1 (5 bases). Trimming removed 0 bases from V and 0 bases from J, with 14 bases in between. Germline V CDR1 and CDR2: MNHEY, SMNVEV (reference sequence). The CDR3 runs 17 residues. The CDR3 coding sequence is TGTGCCAGCAGTTTATCCGCCAGGGCTCGGGCTAACTATGGCTACACCTTC. It translates to CASSLSARARANYGYTF.

V and J are TRBV10-3 and TRBJ1-2, with a possible D match to TRBD1 (5 bases). Germline V gene sequence: CDR1 ENHRY, CDR2 SYGVKD. CDR3 length: 14 amino acids. Trimming took 0 bases from V and 2 from J, leaving 7 bases between them. CDR3 DNA sequence: TGTGCCATCAGTGAGTCCCCAGGGAACTATGGCTACACCTTC. It translates to CAISESPGNYGYTF.

V usage is TRBV4-1 and J usage is TRBJ2-7; 7 nucleotides align to TRBD1. Trimming took 0 bases from V and 3 from J; bases not matched to a gene: 11. The CDR3 has 17 residues. Germline CDR1 MGHRA, CDR2 YSYEKL. CDR3 nucleotides: TGCGCCAGCAGCCAAGAGCCTATTAGGGGGCGCGTCTACGAGCAGTACTTC. It encodes CASSQEPIRGRVYEQYF.

This chain links TRBV30 with TRBJ1-2; D remains unclear. Per germline, CDR1 GTSNPN and CDR2 SVGIG (reference sequence). This CDR3 contains 15 residues. The V end lost 2 bases, the J end lost 0 bases, and 13 bases lay between the germline ends. The CDR3 region has the DNA TGTGCCTGGAGTAGAGAGGGCTTAGCTAACTATGGCTACACCTTC. The encoded protein is CAWSREGLANYGYTF.

This rearrangement joins TRBV6-5 to TRBJ2-1, with TRBD1 matching 9 bases. V gave up 6 bases and J gave up 8 bases; unmatched junction bases: 8. Germline V lookup: CDR1 MNHEY, CDR2 SVGAGI. This CDR3 region has 14 residues. CDR3 region: CASSTPDRGYEQFF. CDR3 DNA: TGTGCCAGCAGCACTCCGGACAGGGGATATGAGCAGTTCTTC.

This clone was observed a single time. The CDR3 protein is CSVESGPNVLTF. The CDR3 DNA is TGCAGCGTTGAATCGGGTCCCAACGTCCTGACTTTC. The genes are TRBV29-1 and TRBJ2-6; D not resolved. The CDR3 extends over 12 amino acids. Trimming left V 2 bases short and J 8 bases short, with 7 bases between. Germline V gene sequence: CDR1 SQVTM, CDR2 ANQGSEA.

The rearrangement uses TRBV6-5 and TRBJ1-2; 8 nucleotides match TRBD1. Germline values: CDR1 MNHEY, CDR2 SVGAGI. With 8 bases clipped from V and 5 bases from J, the junction kept 13 bases outside the gene matches. This CDR3 contains 15 residues. CDR3 region: CASQRMTGEGYGYTF. As DNA, the CDR3 is TGTGCCAGCCAAAGAATGACAGGGGAAGGGTATGGCTACACCTTC.

The V call is TRBV7-3, the J call TRBJ2-7, with D unclear. The CDR3 spans 14 residues. V was trimmed by 1 base and J by 0 bases, leaving 7 bases between them. The V gene's germline CDR1 is SGHTA and CDR2 FQGTGA. CDR3 sequence (DNA): TGTGCCAGCAGCTTAAACTCCTTCTCCTACGAGCAGTACTTC. Its translation is CASSLNSFSYEQYF.

The chain combines TRBV9 with TRBJ1-1; D uncertain. The length of the CDR3 is 14 residues. The ends were cut back, 0 bases at V and 10 bases at J, with 16 bases in the middle. The germline CDR1 and CDR2 sequences are SGDLS and YYNGEE. The CDR3, as DNA: TGTGCCAGCAGCGTAGCTGGTGTGTCGGAGGCAGCTTTCTTT. Translated, it gives CASSVAGVSEAAFF.

This clone was picked up a small number of times. V is TRBV2 and J is TRBJ1-5, with no clear D. The CDR3 has 15 amino acids. Between the trimmed V and J ends, which lost 0 bases and 0 bases, there was a span of 6 bases. CDR1 is SNHLY, CDR2 FYNNEI, per germline. The CDR3 DNA reads TGTGCCAGCAGTGAAGCGGCTTTTAGCAATCAGCCCCAGCATTTT. Translated: CASSEAAFSNQPQHF.

The chain couples TRBV5-1 to TRBJ1-1, with 8 bases aligning to TRBD1. Per germline, CDR1 SGHRS and CDR2 YFSETQ. CDR3 size: 15 residues. V was clipped by 0 bases and J by 1 base; unmatched bases: 2. CDR3 coding DNA: TGCGCCAGCAGCTTGGACGGGACAGGGAACACTGAAGCTTTCTTT. Protein product: CASSLDGTGNTEAFF.

This chain joins TRBV4-1 and TRBJ2-3; maybe TRBD1 (5 bases). Germline V gene sequence: CDR1 MGHRA, CDR2 YSYEKL. CDR3 length: 17 residues. Trimming removed 0 bases at V and 0 bases at J, with 13 bases between. The CDR3 reads CASSQDKGAISTDTQYF. CDR3 DNA: TGCGCCAGCAGCCAAGATAAAGGGGCTATCAGCACAGATACGCAGTATTTT.

The chain recombines TRBV6-1 with TRBJ1-2, with D possibly being TRBD1 (6 bases). Germline V gives CDR1 MNHNS, CDR2 SASEGT. Trimming left V 0 bases short and J 4 bases short, with 18 bases between. The CDR3 covers 17 residues. The CDR3 loop reads CASSEAFVPQGSYGYTF. The CDR3 bases are TGTGCCAGCAGTGAAGCGTTCGTCCCCCAGGGGTCCTATGGCTACACCTTC.

The CDR3 protein is CASSLVLASGELFF. The CDR3 bases are TGTGCCAGCAGCTTAGTCCTAGCGTCCGGGGAGCTGTTTTTT. V gene TRBV7-6 combines with J gene TRBJ2-2, with a tentative D call TRBD2 (6 bases). V shed 1 base and J shed 6 bases, with 9 bases lying between them. This CDR3 spans 14 amino acids. Germline V lookup: CDR1 SGHVS, CDR2 FNYEAQ. Full variable domain (remainder filled in from reference TRBV7-6 and TRBJ2-2): GAGVSQSPRYKVTKRGQDVALRCDPISGHVSLYWYRQALGQGPEFLTYFNYEAQQDKSGLPNDRFSAERPEGSISTLTIQRTEQRDSAMYRCASSLVLASGELFFGEGSRLTVL.

The chain carries TRBV5-5 and TRBJ1-5; D ambiguous. Germline V gives CDR1 SGHKS, CDR2 YYEKEE (reference sequence). This CDR3 region has 15 residues. Trimming removed 5 bases from V and 4 bases from J, with 16 bases in between. The CDR3 loop reads CASSYDDIPNQPQHF. The DNA for the CDR3 is TGTGCCAGCAGTTACGATGACATCCCAAATCAGCCCCAGCATTTT. Variable domain in full (rest from reference TRBV5-5 and TRBJ1-5): DAGVTQSPTHLIKTRGQQVTLRCSPISGHKSVSWYQQVLGQGPQFIFQYYEKEERGRGNFPDRFSARQFPNYSSELNVNALLLGDSALYLCASSYDDIPNQPQHFGDGTRLSIL.

V and J are TRBV6-1 and TRBJ1-1, with TRBD1 as a possible D gene (6 bases). V was cut by 1 base and J by 10 bases, with 16 bases left in between. From germline, CDR1 is MNHNS and CDR2 SASEGT. This CDR3 has 14 residues. The CDR3 spells CASSEGAGSRGAFF. In DNA, the CDR3 is TGTGCCAGCAGTGAAGGGGCAGGCAGCAGGGGAGCTTTCTTT.

This rearrangement joins TRBV27 to TRBJ1-1; possibly TRBD1 for D (5 bases). Trimming took 6 bases from V and 4 from J, leaving 9 bases between them. The V gene's germline CDR1 is MNHEY and CDR2 SMNVEV (reference sequence). This CDR3 spans 12 amino acids. CDR3 protein: CASSQGSTEAFF. The CDR3 DNA reads TGTGCCAGCAGCCAGGGAAGCACTGAAGCTTTCTTT.

The V gene is TRBV5-1, the J gene TRBJ1-1; 7 bases line up with TRBD1. Germline V gives CDR1 SGHRS, CDR2 YFSETQ. CDR3 length: 13 residues. The V and J ends lost 4 bases and 3 bases, in that order; junction bases with no gene match: 3. CDR3 in DNA: TGCGCCAGCAGCACCACAGGGGACACTGAAGCTTTCTTT. It codes for CASSTTGDTEAFF.

The rearrangement uses TRBV7-2 and TRBJ2-5, with 9 bases that match TRBD1. Germline loops: CDR1 SGHTA, CDR2 FQGNSA. The CDR3 is 15 amino acids. The V and J ends lost 3 bases and 4 bases, in that order; junction bases with no gene match: 6. CDR3 in DNA: TGTGCCAGCAGCTTTCGGACAGGGGTCGGAGAGACCCAGTACTTC. Its protein product is CASSFRTGVGETQYF.

This chain links TRBV25-1 with TRBJ1-1; perhaps TRBD1 as D (6 bases). Looked up from germline, CDR1 is MGHDK and CDR2 is SYGVNS. This CDR3 is built from 14 residues. The ends were cut back, 7 bases at V and 0 bases at J, with 12 bases in the middle. This CDR3 is CASNLDSLNTEAFF. Written as DNA, the CDR3 is TGTGCCAGCAACCTGGACAGCTTGAACACTGAAGCTTTCTTT.

The genes are TRBV5-1 and TRBJ2-7, with 9 positions matching TRBD1. The germline gives CDR1 SGHRS, CDR2 YFSETQ. J gave up 5 bases and V 4 bases, and 10 bases lay outside the gene matches. The CDR3 loop spans 15 amino acids. CDR3 sequence reads: CASSPMDRGRNEQYF. As DNA, the CDR3 is TGCGCCAGCAGCCCGATGGACAGGGGCCGGAACGAGCAGTACTTC.

The V gene is TRBV12-5, the J gene TRBJ2-5; D remains unclear. The V end lost 6 bases, the J end lost 5 bases, and 7 bases lay between the germline ends. This CDR3 has 11 residues. Per the germline V gene, CDR1 is LGHNT and CDR2 is FRNRAP. The CDR3 loop is CASGLQETQYF. CDR3 nucleotide sequence: TGTGCTAGTGGCCTACAGGAGACCCAGTACTTC. Combining the CDR3 with reference TRBV12-5 and TRBJ2-5 gives the whole variable domain DARVTQTPRHKVTEMGQEVTMRCQPILGHNTVFWYRQTMMQGLELLAYFRNRAPLDDSGMPKDRFSAEMPDATLATLKIQPSEPRDSAVYFCASGLQETQYFGPGTRLLVL.

The chain couples TRBV11-2 to TRBJ1-5; the D is unclear. CDR1 is SGHAT and CDR2 is FQNNGV in the germline V gene. Between the trimmed V and J ends, which lost 0 bases and 11 bases, there was a span of 11 bases. The CDR3 is 13 residues long. This chain's CDR3 is CASSLDRGSAQHF. The CDR3 bases are TGTGCCAGCAGCTTAGATCGAGGTTCAGCCCAGCATTTT.

This clone was detected only a few times. The sample holds other DNA sequences that translate to the same CDR3. V usage is TRBV19 and J usage is TRBJ1-3; D unresolved. CDR3 length equals 14 residues. The germline V gene has CDR1 LNHDA and CDR2 SQIVND (reference sequence). Trimming removed 3 bases at V and 0 bases at J, with 6 bases between. The CDR3 nucleotides are TGTGCCAGTAGTATCCGGGGCTCTGGAAACACCATATATTTT. It yields the protein CASSIRGSGNTIYF.

The chain recombines TRBV30 with TRBJ1-1, with D possibly matching TRBD1 (6 bases). V lost 0 bases, J lost 3 bases, and 14 bases lay in between. This CDR3 spans 15 amino acids. Germline loops: CDR1 GTSNPN, CDR2 SVGIG (reference sequence). CDR3 residues: CAWSVSGAGDTEAFF. CDR3 DNA sequence: TGTGCCTGGAGTGTATCGGGGGCGGGGGACACTGAAGCTTTCTTT.

The J gene is TRBJ1-2, the V gene TRBV30; the D gene is possibly TRBD1 (6 bases). Trimming cost V 0 bases and J 2 bases, with 25 bases left between them. CDR3 size: 19 residues. CDR1 GTSNPN and CDR2 SVGIG come from the germline V gene (reference sequence). The CDR3 nucleotides are TGTGCCTGGAGTGTGGGGGCCCTACCGGACAGACTACACAACTATGGCTACACCTTC. It yields the protein CAWSVGALPDRLHNYGYTF.

V gene TRBV7-8 combines with J gene TRBJ1-3; D is undetermined. Per germline, CDR1 SGHVS and CDR2 FQNEAQ. This CDR3 has 13 residues. V was shortened by 5 bases and J by 4 bases, with 9 bases between the two germline ends. The CDR3 region is CASSPPLGNTIYF. The DNA for the CDR3 is TGTGCCAGCAGCCCCCCTTTGGGAAACACCATATATTTT.

The chain joins TRBV29-1 to TRBJ1-6; 9 nucleotides match TRBD1. The CDR3 contains 13 residues. Trimming removed 7 bases from V and 7 bases from J; junction bases left unmatched: 5. CDR1 is SQVTM and CDR2 is ANQGSEA in the germline V gene. CDR3 region: CSARTGENSPLHF. CDR3 nucleotides: TGCAGCGCTCGGACAGGGGAAAATTCACCCCTCCACTTT.

The CDR3 loop is CASRSGLAGDQETQYF. In DNA, the CDR3 is TGTGCCAGCAGGAGCGGACTAGCGGGAGACCAAGAGACCCAGTACTTC. The V and J genes are TRBV2 and TRBJ2-5, with 13 bases fitting TRBD2. This CDR3 has 16 amino acids. Trimming cost V 6 bases and J 0 bases; bases outside gene matches: 4. Germline V gene lookup returns CDR1 SNHLY and CDR2 FYNNEI.

The chain joins TRBV5-1 to TRBJ1-3, with 9 bases that match TRBD1. The CDR3 runs to 14 residues. Per the germline V gene, CDR1 is SGHRS and CDR2 is YFSETQ. V shed 1 base and J 4 bases; nucleotides not matched to a gene: 0. The CDR3 spells CASSLTGGGNTIYF. Here the CDR3 DNA reads TGCGCCAGCAGCTTGACAGGGGGCGGAAACACCATATATTTT.

The chain carries TRBV2 and TRBJ2-5; D is ambiguous. CDR1 is SNHLY, CDR2 FYNNEI, per germline. This CDR3 is built from 15 residues. Trimming shortened V by 0 bases and J by 5 bases, and 13 bases separated the two germline ends. The CDR3 is CASSEARRGTETQYF. DNA for the CDR3: TGTGCCAGCAGTGAAGCTAGAAGAGGAACGGAGACCCAGTACTTC. The full variable domain, rest sourced from reference TRBV2 and TRBJ2-5, is EPEVTQTPSHQVTQMGQEVILRCVPISNHLYFYWYRQILGQKVEFLVSFYNNEISEKSEIFDDQFSVERPDGSNFTLKIRSTKLEDSAMYFCASSEARRGTETQYFGPGTRLLVL.